The present entry profiles one T cell receptor beta chain with its context. It has no known antigen specificity. The input lacks base qualities; no much larger clone sits a single base away. This specimen belongs to a study of technical replicates of blood from several donors (dated by TCRdb to about 2017). There are 19 amino acids in the CDR3, from cysteine to phenylalanine inclusive. CDR3 DNA only is kept here, 57 bases in frame from base 1. V is clipped by 0 bases and J by 7 bases, and the sequence between their germline boundaries is 25 bases long. Sequences SGHDN (CDR1) and FVKESK (CDR2) are obtained from the germline V gene. Library creation used the immunoSEQ multiplex PCR assay. TCRdb mirrors the immuneACCESS table, restricted to in-frame sequences. Some clones are absent from its copies; in checked studies, under half trace to an unresolved V gene, and the reason for the others is unknown. This sample has some 71,000 clones in its table, and around 97% of those were observed once. In total, the top ten clones hold under 0.2% of the sample.

Sample: T cells isolated from PBMCs. The sequence derives from a human donor in good health. The chain was built from TRBV14 and TRBJ2-1; the D region possibly corresponds to TRBD2 (5 bases align). The DNA is as follows: TGTGCCAGCAGCCAAGATCCTTCCCTCGACCGGGGTTTGAGGAATGAGCAGTTCTTC. This gives the protein CASSQDPSLDRGLRNEQFF.